This T cell receptor beta chain was documented in a study of blood T cell repertoires in COVID-19. The method was immunoSEQ multiplex PCR; TCRdb's version includes in-frame clones alone and lacks a portion of them. There are about 300,000 clones in the sample; roughly 89% occur only once, and roughly 1.9% lies in the top ten. In this sample, this clone turned up once. Germline V gene lookup returns CDR1 PRHDT and CDR2 FYEKMQ (reference sequence). This CDR3 has 16 amino acids. Trimming stripped 3 bases from V and 1 base from J, with 12 bases between. The source of this sequence is a woman aged 25 to 39 with COVID-19, enrolled during active disease. Sequences were obtained from peripheral blood. This chain connects TRBV13 to TRBJ2-2; perhaps TRBD2 as D (7 bases). The CDR3, as DNA: TGTGCCAGCAGCTTCTCGGGGGGCCTGAACACCGGGGAGCTGTTTTTT. Amino acids: CASSFSGGLNTGELFF.